One and the same sample provided the 22 T cell receptor beta chains below, sequenced in a study of CD4 and CD8 cells across lung adenocarcinoma regions. MiXCR, run by TCRdb on the PCR reads, gives a single entry per CDR3 protein. Of roughly 7,000 distinct CDR3 sequences in the sample, over 40% were seen once. Sequenced input: CD8+ T cells from the center of a lung tumor. These receptors all stem from a female donor with lung adenocarcinoma. The CD4 and CD8 labels of this study may be unreliable.

V usage is TRBV11-2 and J usage is TRBJ2-3, with TRBD2 matching over 10 bases. Germline CDR1 reads SGHAT; CDR2 reads FQNNGV. The CDR3 runs 17 residues. With 2 bases clipped from V and 0 bases from J, the junction kept 5 bases outside the gene matches. Written as DNA, the CDR3 is TGTGCCAGCAGCTTAAGGGAGCGGGGGGGCAGCACAGATACGCAGTATTTT. Protein product: CASSLRERGGSTDTQYF.

This clonotype counts as medium-sized (0.01 to 0.1%). The V call is TRBV7-2, the J call TRBJ2-3, with a weak D call TRBD2 (6 bases). Germline CDR1 reads SGHTA; CDR2 reads FQGNSA. The CDR3 totals 14 residues. Trimming removed 1 base from V and 5 bases from J, with 10 bases in between. CDR3 in amino acids: CASSLGLEVDTQYF. The CDR3 DNA follows: TGTGCCAGCAGCTTAGGACTAGAGGTAGATACGCAGTATTTT.

By share, this clonotype counts as large. The V and J genes are TRBV6-5 and TRBJ2-5; TRBD2 is a possible D gene (6 bases). CDR1 and CDR2 (germline): MNHEY, SVGAGI. The CDR3 sequence is 15 residues long. Trimming left V 5 bases short and J 5 bases short, with 18 bases between. The DNA of the CDR3 is TGTGCCAGCAGTCTTTCCACTGGGGGGTCTGAGACCCAGTACTTC. It is translated as CASSLSTGGSETQYF.

The J gene is TRBJ2-2, the V gene TRBV7-9; TRBD2 agrees at 9 bases. V shed 3 bases, J shed 6 bases, and the junction held 8 bases outside the gene matches. Germline loops: CDR1 SEHNR, CDR2 FQNEAQ (reference sequence). This CDR3 contains 16 residues. Here the CDR3 DNA reads TGTGCCAGCAGCTTCTCTAGCGGGGACTTCGCCGGGGAGCTGTTTTTT. Protein: CASSFSSGDFAGELFF.

With regard to this clonotype: The germline gene is not matched at one end of the junction; a read error may be the cause. The chain uses TRBV6-5 and TRBJ2-4; D remains unclear. This CDR3 is 16 amino acids long. Germline loops: CDR1 MNHEY, CDR2 SVGAGI. This CDR3 is CACSFSALRTKNIQYF. The CDR3 nucleotides read TGTGCCTGCAGTTTCTCGGCCCTGCGTACCAAAAACATTCAGTACTTC.

The rearrangement joins TRBV7-2 to TRBJ2-5; a weak D match, TRBD2 (5 bases). The V gene's germline CDR1 is SGHTA and CDR2 FQGNSA. The CDR3 loop spans 14 amino acids. The CDR3 loop is CAGTGGGDQETQYF. CDR3 in DNA: TGTGCGGGCACCGGCGGAGGTGACCAAGAGACCCAGTACTTC.

The chain uses TRBV29-1 and TRBJ2-5; D is possibly TRBD2 (7 bases). CDR3 length: 15 amino acids. Trimming pared 1 base from V and 1 base from J, leaving 13 bases between. Germline assignment: CDR1 SQVTM and CDR2 ANQGSEA. The CDR3 bases are TGCAGCGTTGAAGGGGGGGGGGCCTTCCAAGAGACCCAGTACTTC. Its protein is CSVEGGGAFQETQYF.

This clonotype is medium-sized in the sample. This chain connects TRBV6-1 to TRBJ1-4; D unresolved. Between the trimmed V and J ends, which lost 6 bases and 8 bases, there was a span of 13 bases. Per the germline V gene, CDR1 is MNHNS and CDR2 is SASEGT. CDR3 length: 13 residues. CDR3 in amino acids: CASSQTETEKLFF. In nucleotides, the CDR3 is TGTGCCAGCAGCCAAACCGAGACCGAAAAACTGTTTTTT.

This clonotype is deemed medium-sized. The chain recombines TRBV7-2 with TRBJ1-1; TRBD1 is a possible D gene (6 bases). There are 14 residues in the CDR3. CDR1 is SGHTA, CDR2 FQGNSA, per germline. V gave up 5 bases and J gave up 0 bases, with 10 bases separating them. Here the CDR3 reads CASSPHRVNTEAFF. For the CDR3, the DNA is TGTGCCAGCAGCCCCCACAGGGTGAACACTGAAGCTTTCTTT.

Within the sample, this clonotype is medium-sized. The genes are TRBV11-2 and TRBJ1-2, with D unclear. Germline V gene data show CDR1 as SGHAT and CDR2 as FQNNGV. V was shortened by 8 bases and J by 1 base, with 11 bases between the two germline ends. The CDR3 has 13 amino acids. The CDR3 reads CASGGRNNYGYTF. CDR3 in DNA: TGTGCCAGCGGCGGGAGAAATAACTATGGCTACACCTTC.

Concerning this clonotype: The germline gene is not matched at one end of the junction; a read error may be the cause. The gene calls are TRBV11-2 and TRBJ2-1, with D perhaps being TRBD1 or TRBD2 (6 bases each). The end of the DNA is better explained by TRBJ2-7, so the J call may be wrong. The V gene's germline CDR1 is SGHAT and CDR2 FQNNGV. The CDR3 covers 14 residues. The CDR3 here is CGGTGPGATNMQYF. The CDR3 DNA reads as TGCGGCGGCACGGGGCCGGGGGCCACAAACATGCAGTACTTC.

This clonotype was counted only a few times. The rearrangement uses TRBV7-2 and TRBJ2-1; D is perhaps TRBD1 or TRBD2 (6 bases each). This CDR3 has 17 residues. V was clipped by 4 bases and J by 7 bases, with 23 bases between them. CDR1 is SGHTA, CDR2 FQGNSA, per germline. The CDR3 reads CASSSTSHPRGENEQFF. DNA of the CDR3: TGTGCCAGCAGCTCCACCAGCCACCCAAGGGGGGAAAATGAGCAGTTCTTC. The full variable domain, rest sourced from reference TRBV7-2 and TRBJ2-1, is GAGVSQSPSNKVTEKGKDVELRCDPISGHTALYWYRQSLGQGLEFLIYFQGNSAPDKSGLPSDRFSAERTGGSVSTLTIQRTQQEDSAVYLCASSSTSHPRGENEQFFGPGTRLTVL.

On this clonotype: At one boundary the junction diverges from the germline segment, which might be a read error. This rearrangement joins TRBV6-1 to TRBJ2-3, with D possibly matching TRBD2 (6 bases). Germline loops: CDR1 MNHNS, CDR2 SASEGT. This CDR3 region has 19 residues. CDR3 sequence reads: CASRSAPGGGNRGQDTQYF. In nucleotides, the CDR3 is TGTGCCAGCAGGTCCGCCCCGGGCGGCGGGAACCGGGGCCAAGATACGCAGTACTTT.

V usage is TRBV6-2 or TRBV6-3 and J usage is TRBJ2-1; either TRBD1 or TRBD2 may supply D (5 bases each). Germline assignment: CDR1 MNHEY and CDR2 SVGEGT. The CDR3 runs to 14 residues. Trimming shortened V by 2 bases and J by 0 bases, and 5 bases separated the two germline ends. CDR3 bases: TGTGCCAGCAGTTACGGGGGCTCCTACAATGAGCAGTTCTTC. Encoded protein: CASSYGGSYNEQFF.

This clonotype is medium-sized by share. The chain recombines TRBV6-1 with TRBJ2-7; the match to TRBD1 covers 10 bases. J lost 2 bases, V lost 5 bases, and 3 bases had no gene match. Germline V gives CDR1 MNHNS, CDR2 SASEGT. This CDR3 comprises 14 residues. CDR3 DNA: TGTGCCAGCAGTAAGGACAGGGGGGCCTACGAGCAGTACTTC. Amino acid sequence: CASSKDRGAYEQYF.

This clonotype has just a few counts. One junction end disagrees with the germline gene, perhaps due to a read error. The chain links TRBV6-1 to TRBJ2-1, with TRBD2 identical over 9 bases. Germline V gene sequence: CDR1 MNHNS, CDR2 SASEGT. The CDR3 consists of 18 residues. CDR3 sequence (DNA): TGTGCCAGCAGTGAAGTGGGGGGCGGGGGGGGGGACAAAGATACGCAGTATTTC. Translated, it gives CASSEVGGGGGDKDTQYF.

By its share, this clonotype is medium-sized. This sequence joins TRBV6-5 and TRBJ2-7, with 7 positions matching TRBD2. The CDR3 has 13 residues. The V gene's germline CDR1 is MNHEY and CDR2 SVGAGI. CDR3 region: CAAATSFAYEQYF. As DNA, the CDR3 is TGTGCGGCCGCGACTAGCTTTGCCTACGAGCAGTACTTC.

As for this clonotype: One end of the junction is discordant with germline, which a read error may explain. The chain has TRBV7-3 and TRBJ2-3; D ambiguous. This CDR3 is 14 amino acids long. Germline-derived CDR1 and CDR2 are SGHTA and FQGTGA. CDR3 protein: CASSLTLSPDTQYF. CDR3 coding DNA: TGTGCGAGCAGCTTAACCCTGAGCCCAGATACGCAGTATTTT.

This rearrangement joins TRBV28 to TRBJ2-5, with TRBD1 matching 10 bases. The CDR3 covers 14 residues. V trimming: 6 bases; J trimming: 5 bases; junction bases outside the gene matches: 6. CDR1 and CDR2 from the germline V gene are MDHEN and SYDVKM. The CDR3, as DNA: TGTGCCAGCAGCGACAGGGGGCCGGGGGAGACCCAGTACTTC. It encodes CASSDRGPGETQYF.

The chain combines TRBV10-2 with TRBJ2-5; no firm D call. This CDR3 contains 15 residues. The germline gives CDR1 WSHSY, CDR2 SAAADI. V was clipped by 0 bases and J by 11 bases, with 19 bases between them. The CDR3 loop is CASSESTAPGDEQYF. CDR3 bases: TGCGCCAGCAGTGAGTCAACGGCCCCTGGGGATGAGCAGTACTTC.

The chain joins TRBV6-1 to TRBJ2-3; TRBD2 agrees at 11 bases. The closer fit of TRBJ2-7 to the DNA end suggests the J call may be wrong. The CDR3 is 15 residues long. Per the germline V gene, CDR1 is MNHNS and CDR2 is SASEGT. Here the CDR3 reads CASSSLAGDKNTQYF. For the CDR3, the DNA is TGTGCCAGCAGCTCACTAGCGGGGGACAAAAATACGCAGTACTTC.

At least ten counts were recorded for this clonotype. This chain links TRBV27 with TRBJ2-3; TRBD1 agrees at 12 bases. The V and J ends lost 2 bases and 6 bases, in that order; junction bases with no gene match: 3. The germline V gene encodes CDR1 MNHEY and CDR2 SMNVEV (reference sequence). CDR3 length: 15 amino acids. The CDR3 nucleotides are TGTGCCAGCAGTTTAGGGACAGGGGGCGTGGATACGCAGTATTTT. It codes for CASSLGTGGVDTQYF.